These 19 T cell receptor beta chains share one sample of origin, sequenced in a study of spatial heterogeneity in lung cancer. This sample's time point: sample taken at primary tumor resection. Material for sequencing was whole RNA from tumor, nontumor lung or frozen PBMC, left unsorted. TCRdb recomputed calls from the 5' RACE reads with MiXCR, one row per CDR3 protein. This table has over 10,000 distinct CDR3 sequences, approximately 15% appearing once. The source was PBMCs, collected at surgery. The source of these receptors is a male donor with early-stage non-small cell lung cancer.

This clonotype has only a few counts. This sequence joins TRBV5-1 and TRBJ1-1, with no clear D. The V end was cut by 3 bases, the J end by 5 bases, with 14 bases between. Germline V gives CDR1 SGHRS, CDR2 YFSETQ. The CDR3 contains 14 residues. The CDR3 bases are TGCGCCAGCAGCTCACGGACGGAATCAACTGAAGCTTTCTTT. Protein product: CASSSRTESTEAFF.

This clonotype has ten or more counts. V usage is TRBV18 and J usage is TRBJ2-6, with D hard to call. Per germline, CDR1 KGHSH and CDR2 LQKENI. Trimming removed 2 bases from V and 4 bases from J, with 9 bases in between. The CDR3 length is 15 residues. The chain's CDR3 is CASSPKVTGANVLTF. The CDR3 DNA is TGTGCCAGCTCACCAAAGGTAACAGGGGCCAACGTCCTGACTTTC.

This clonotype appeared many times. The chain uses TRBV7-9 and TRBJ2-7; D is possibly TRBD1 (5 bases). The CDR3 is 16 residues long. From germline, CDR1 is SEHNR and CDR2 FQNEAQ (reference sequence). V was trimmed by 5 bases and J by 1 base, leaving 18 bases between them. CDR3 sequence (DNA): TGTGCCAGCAGCCCGACCATTGGGGCCCAATCCTACGAGCAGTACTTC. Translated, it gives CASSPTIGAQSYEQYF.

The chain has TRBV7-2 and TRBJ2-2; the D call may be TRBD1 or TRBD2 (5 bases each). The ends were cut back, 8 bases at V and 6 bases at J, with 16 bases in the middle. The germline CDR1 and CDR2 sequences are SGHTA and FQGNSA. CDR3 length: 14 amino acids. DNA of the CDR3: TGTGCCAGCTCCTGGTCACAGGAGGCCGGGGAGCTGTTTTTT. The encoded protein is CASSWSQEAGELFF. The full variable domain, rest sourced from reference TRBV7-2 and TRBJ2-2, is GAGVSQSPSNKVTEKGKDVELRCDPISGHTALYWYRQSLGQGLEFLIYFQGNSAPDKSGLPSDRFSAERTGGSVSTLTIQRTQQEDSAVYLCASSWSQEAGELFFGEGSRLTVL.

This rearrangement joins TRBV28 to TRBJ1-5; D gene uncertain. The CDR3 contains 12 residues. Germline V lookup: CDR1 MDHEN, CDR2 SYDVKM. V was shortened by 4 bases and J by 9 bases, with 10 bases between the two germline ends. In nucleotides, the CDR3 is TGTGCCAGCAGTTACGAACAGAGGCCCCAGCATTTT. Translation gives CASSYEQRPQHF.

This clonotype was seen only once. The CDR3 nucleotides are TGCGCCAGCAGCTTGAACACAGGGGTTCGTGAAAAACTGTTTTTT. This sequence encodes CASSLNTGVREKLFF. The chain has TRBV5-1 and TRBJ1-4; 7 bases map to TRBD1. There are 15 residues in the CDR3. Per the germline V gene, CDR1 is SGHRS and CDR2 is YFSETQ. Losses at the gene ends were 1 base for V and 7 bases for J; bases not matched to a gene: 7.

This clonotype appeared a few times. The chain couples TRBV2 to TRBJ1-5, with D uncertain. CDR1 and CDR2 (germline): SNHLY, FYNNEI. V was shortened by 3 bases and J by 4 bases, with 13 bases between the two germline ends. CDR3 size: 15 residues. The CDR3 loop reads CASSDGRGLNQPQHF. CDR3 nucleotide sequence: TGTGCCAGCAGTGACGGGCGGGGATTAAATCAGCCCCAGCATTTT.

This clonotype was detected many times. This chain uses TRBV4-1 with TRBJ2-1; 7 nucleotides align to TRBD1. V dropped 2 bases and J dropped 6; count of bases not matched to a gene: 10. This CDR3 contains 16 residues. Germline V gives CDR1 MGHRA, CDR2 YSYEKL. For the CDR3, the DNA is TGCGCCAGCAGCCAAATACCGGGACAGCATCCCAATGAGCAGTTCTTC. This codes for CASSQIPGQHPNEQFF.

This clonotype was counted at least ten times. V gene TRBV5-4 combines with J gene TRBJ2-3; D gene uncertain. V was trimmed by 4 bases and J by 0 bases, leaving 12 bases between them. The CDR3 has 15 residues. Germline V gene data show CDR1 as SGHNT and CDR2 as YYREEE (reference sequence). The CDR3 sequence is CASSPDGASTDTQYF. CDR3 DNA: TGTGCCAGCAGCCCCGACGGAGCTAGCACAGATACGCAGTATTTT.

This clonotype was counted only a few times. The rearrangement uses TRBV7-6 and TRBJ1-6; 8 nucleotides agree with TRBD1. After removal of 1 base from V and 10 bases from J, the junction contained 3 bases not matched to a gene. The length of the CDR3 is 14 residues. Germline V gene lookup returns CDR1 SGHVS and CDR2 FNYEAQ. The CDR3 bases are TGTGCCAGCAGCTTAGACAGGGGGAGGTCACCCCTCCACTTT. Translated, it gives CASSLDRGRSPLHF.

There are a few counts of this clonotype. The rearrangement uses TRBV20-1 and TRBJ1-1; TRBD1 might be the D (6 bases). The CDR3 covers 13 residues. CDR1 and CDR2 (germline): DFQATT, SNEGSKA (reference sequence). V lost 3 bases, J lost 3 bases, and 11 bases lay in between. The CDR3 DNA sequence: TGCAGTGCTAGTGACAGGCTAGACACTGAAGCTTTCTTT. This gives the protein CSASDRLDTEAFF.

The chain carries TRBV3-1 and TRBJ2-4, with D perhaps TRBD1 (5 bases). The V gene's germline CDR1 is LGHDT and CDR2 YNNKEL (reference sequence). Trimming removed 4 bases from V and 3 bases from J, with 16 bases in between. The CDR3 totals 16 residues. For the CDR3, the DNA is TGTGCCAGCAGCCTTCGTGCAGGGTTTAGCAAAAACATTCAGTACTTC. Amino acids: CASSLRAGFSKNIQYF.

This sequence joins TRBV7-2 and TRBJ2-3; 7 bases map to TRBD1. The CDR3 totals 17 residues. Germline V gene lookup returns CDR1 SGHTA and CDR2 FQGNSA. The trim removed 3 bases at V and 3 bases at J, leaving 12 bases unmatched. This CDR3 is CASSLLTGLKGTDTQYF. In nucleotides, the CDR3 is TGTGCCAGCAGCTTGCTGACAGGGCTGAAGGGGACAGATACGCAGTATTTT.

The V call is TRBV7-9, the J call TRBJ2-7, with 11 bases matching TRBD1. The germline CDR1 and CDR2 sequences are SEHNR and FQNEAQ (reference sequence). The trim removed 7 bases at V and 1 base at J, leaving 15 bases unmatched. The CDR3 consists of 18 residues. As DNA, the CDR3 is TGTGCCAGCACCATAGGACAGGGGGCTCGCACGTCGTCCTACGAGCAGTACTTC. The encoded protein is CASTIGQGARTSSYEQYF.

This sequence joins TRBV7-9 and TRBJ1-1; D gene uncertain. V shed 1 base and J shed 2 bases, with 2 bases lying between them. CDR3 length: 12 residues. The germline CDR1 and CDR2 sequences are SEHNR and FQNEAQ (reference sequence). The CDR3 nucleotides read TGTGCCAGCAGCTTAGATAACACTGAAGCTTTCTTT. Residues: CASSLDNTEAFF.

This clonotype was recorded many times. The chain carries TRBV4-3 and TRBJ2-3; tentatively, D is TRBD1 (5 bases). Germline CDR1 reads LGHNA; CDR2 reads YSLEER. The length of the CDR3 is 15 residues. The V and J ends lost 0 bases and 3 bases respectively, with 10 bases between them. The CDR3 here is CASSQENRQTDTQYF. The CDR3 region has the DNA TGCGCCAGCAGCCAAGAAAACAGGCAAACAGATACGCAGTATTTT.

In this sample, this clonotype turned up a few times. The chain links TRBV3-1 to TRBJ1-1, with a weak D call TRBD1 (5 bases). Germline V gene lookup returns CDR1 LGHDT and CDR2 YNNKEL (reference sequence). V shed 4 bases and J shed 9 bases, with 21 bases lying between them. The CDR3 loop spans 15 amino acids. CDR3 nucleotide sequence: TGTGCCAGCAGCCGCCTTCGGCAGGGAGTAGGTAAAGCTTTCTTT. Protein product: CASSRLRQGVGKAFF.

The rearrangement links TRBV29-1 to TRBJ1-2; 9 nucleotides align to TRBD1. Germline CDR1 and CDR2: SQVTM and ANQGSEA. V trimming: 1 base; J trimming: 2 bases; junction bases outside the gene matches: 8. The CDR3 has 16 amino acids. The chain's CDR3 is CSVEAGQGLTNYGYTF. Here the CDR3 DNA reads TGCAGCGTTGAAGCAGGACAGGGGTTAACCAACTATGGCTACACCTTC.

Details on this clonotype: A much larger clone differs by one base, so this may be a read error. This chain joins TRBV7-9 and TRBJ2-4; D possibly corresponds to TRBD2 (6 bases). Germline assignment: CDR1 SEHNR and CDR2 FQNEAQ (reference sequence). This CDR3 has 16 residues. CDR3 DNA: TGTACCAGCAGCCCTTTGAGGGAGGTGGCCAAAAACATTCAGTACTTC. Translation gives CTSSPLREVAKNIQYF.